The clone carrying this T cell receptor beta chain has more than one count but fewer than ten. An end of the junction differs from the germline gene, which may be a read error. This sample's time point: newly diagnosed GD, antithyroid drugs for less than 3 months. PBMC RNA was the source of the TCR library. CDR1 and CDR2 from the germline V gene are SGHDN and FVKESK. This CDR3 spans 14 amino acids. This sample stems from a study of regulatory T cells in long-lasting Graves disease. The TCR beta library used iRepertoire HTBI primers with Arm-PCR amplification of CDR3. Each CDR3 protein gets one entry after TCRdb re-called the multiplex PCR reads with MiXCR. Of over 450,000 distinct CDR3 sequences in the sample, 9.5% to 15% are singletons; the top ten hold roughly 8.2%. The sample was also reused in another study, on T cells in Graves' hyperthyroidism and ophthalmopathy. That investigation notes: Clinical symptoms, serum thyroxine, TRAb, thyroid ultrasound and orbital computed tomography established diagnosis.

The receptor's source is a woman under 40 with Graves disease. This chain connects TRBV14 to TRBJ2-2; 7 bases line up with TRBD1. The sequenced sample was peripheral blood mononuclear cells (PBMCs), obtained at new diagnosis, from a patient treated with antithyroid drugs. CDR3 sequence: CANSRDSNTGELFF. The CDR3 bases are TGTGCCAACAGCCGGGACAGTAACACCGGGGAGCTGTTTTTT.